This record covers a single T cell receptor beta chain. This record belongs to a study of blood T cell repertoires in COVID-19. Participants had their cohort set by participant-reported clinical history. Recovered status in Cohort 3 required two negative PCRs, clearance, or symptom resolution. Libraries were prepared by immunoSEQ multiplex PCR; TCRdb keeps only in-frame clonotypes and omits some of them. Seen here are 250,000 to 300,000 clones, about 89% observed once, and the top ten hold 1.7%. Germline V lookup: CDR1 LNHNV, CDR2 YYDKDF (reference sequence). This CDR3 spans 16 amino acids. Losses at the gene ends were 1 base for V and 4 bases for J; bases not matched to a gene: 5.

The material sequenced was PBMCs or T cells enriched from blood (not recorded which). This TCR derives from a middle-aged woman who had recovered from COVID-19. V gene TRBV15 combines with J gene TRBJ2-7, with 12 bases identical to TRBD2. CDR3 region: CATSRGTSGIIYEQYF. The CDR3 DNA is TGTGCCACCAGCAGAGGGACTAGCGGGATTATATACGAGCAGTACTTC.